This T cell receptor (beta chain) stems from a study of vaccination and CD4 T cells after COVID-19. Treatment reported: approximately 9-day PBMC culture with coronavirus spike peptide pools or control peptides (ViraFEST assay). Germline V gene sequence: CDR1 MNHNS, CDR2 SASEGT. V shed 6 bases and J shed 0 bases, with 15 bases lying between them. There are 15 residues in the CDR3. This clonotype was counted a few times. Its antigen remains unknown. Study results and limitations: Among reactive clones from convalescent patients, a median approximately 86% appeared only post-vaccination.

The assay that was used to sequence DNA from cultured CD4+ T cells was the Oncomine TCR Beta short-read assay. Cultured CD4+ T cells yielded the extracted genomic DNA. In TCRdb, the PCR reads were re-called with MiXCR into one record per CDR3 protein. The sample lists 15,000 or so distinct CDR3 sequences, about half occurring once. This chain uses TRBV6-1 with TRBJ2-7; maybe TRBD2 (6 bases). What was sequenced was CD4+ T cells from blood, cultured in vitro. The sequence was collected from a human donor who had recovered from COVID-19. Written as DNA, the CDR3 is TGTGCCAGCAGCCTTAGCGGAAGGGGCTCCTACGAGCAGTACTTC. This translates into CASSLSGRGSYEQYF.